This TCR beta chain was profiled in a study of T cell clones after liver transplantation. Study context: Third-party-reactive TCRbeta sequences from pre-transplant mixed lymphocyte reactions served as antigen-independent comparators. The study's findings and limits: Compared with third party-reactive sequences, donor-reactive ones declined more, independent of withdrawal success.

The method was immunoSEQ multiplex PCR; TCRdb's version includes in-frame clones alone and lacks a portion of them. The table shows 35,000 to 45,000 clones, with more than 70% occurring only once. The V gene lost 4 bases and the J gene lost 4 bases, with 10 bases spanning the gap. Germline lookup yields CDR1 LNHDA and CDR2 SQIVND (reference sequence). This CDR3 is built from 13 residues. Regarding this clone: No antigen is known for it.

The sequencing here drew on CD4+ T cells from blood, taken 24 months after liver transplant. The receptor comes from a human patient who received a liver transplant. Part of the T cells may come from the graft donor. The V call is TRBV19, the J call TRBJ1-2; a weak D match, TRBD1 (5 bases). CDR3 nucleotide sequence: TGTGCCAGTAGTACCCGGGACCTCTATGGCTACACCTTC. This gives the protein CASSTRDLYGYTF.